This T cell receptor (beta chain) came from a study of graft-versus-host responses after intestinal transplantation (dated by TCRdb to about 2021). Regarding the study in general: The transplants that recipients received were multivisceral, liver-intestinal, or isolated intestinal. All recipients received anti-thymocyte globulin induction followed by maintenance tacrolimus and steroids for around three years. After intestinal transplantation, graft-versus-host and host-versus-graft alloreactive T cell clones were followed in the graft, circulation and bone marrow using bulk TCR-beta CDR3 sequencing. Alloreactive clones were identified by sequencing pre-transplant mixed lymphocyte reaction products and comparing these products with unstimulated pre-transplant donor and recipient T cells. The cohort enrolled 24 intestinal transplant recipients, one of whom was a retransplant, and a few patients without pretransplant specimens were excluded. Donor T cell macrochimerism was defined as a peak of at least 4% donor T cells among recipient peripheral blood mononuclear cells. Rather than being sequenced by the commercial service, samples from a few later patients were sequenced in-house on an Illumina MiSeq and processed with MiXCR. Beyond this particular receptor, the publication reports: GvH clones turned up in recipient bone marrow, with some appearing earlier in ileal mucosa or blood, a pattern consistent with an intestinal mucosal origin. The conclusions were limited by the relatively low number and heterogeneity of the intestinal transplant patients. Early after transplant, peak levels of circulating GvH clones were found to be associated with declines in HvG clones. Patients with donor T cell macrochimerism had high GvH to HvG T cell clonal ratios in their allografts.

Library creation used the immunoSEQ multiplex PCR assay. For most patients, genomic DNA was isolated with the Qiagen DNeasy Blood and Tissue Kit and shipped frozen to Adaptive Biotechnologies for TCR sequencing. For most patients, high-throughput TCR-beta CDR3 sequencing of genomic DNA was performed by Adaptive Biotechnologies. As for the authors' bioinformatics: Adaptive's ImmunoSEQ software was the source of the TCR sequencing data for roughly 19 patients, while a few other patients were processed with MiXCR and VDJtools. To correct CD4 versus CD8 sorting errors, any sequence found in both subsets at a frequency ratio below 5:1 was removed. CDR3 nucleotide sequences shared between donor and recipient were removed because the origin of such sequences could not be assigned. To count as alloreactive, a clone needed at least 2-fold expansion over unstimulated cells and a minimum CFSE-low frequency of 0.002% (template counts) or 0.001% (read counts). A clone was considered mappable if detected in the sequenced pre-transplant spleen, lymph node, or MLR CFSE-low populations of the donor or recipient. Cumulative frequency of alloreactive clones was calculated as a percentage of all sequences weighted by copy number. TCRdb retrieved this table from immuneACCESS and kept in-frame rearrangements only. Not all clones are present; in checked studies, unresolved V genes account for under half, and no reason is known for the remainder. V and J calls and clone size are given by that table; D and trimming were obtained from the DNA. Present in this sample are over 100,000 clones, approximately 95% of which were seen just once. The ten biggest clones cover more than 2.5% of the sample.

Read against the paper, the sample's time point label means: cells obtained before transplantation from donor or recipient. CD3+CD4+ and CD3+CD8+ populations were FACS-sorted from unstimulated pre-transplant donor and recipient cells taken from spleen or lymph nodes. The CDR1 and CDR2 encoded by the germline V gene are KGHSH and LQKENI. V and J are truncated by 4 bases and 4 bases respectively, leaving an intervening sequence of 10 bases. Inclusive of the bounding cysteine and phenylalanine, the CDR3 is 13 residues long. Just CDR3 DNA is preserved here, 39 bases in frame from base 1. Regarding this clone: The target of this receptor is not known. No base qualities exist here, and no much larger clone lies one base off it.

This TCR came from a human donor who received an intestinal transplant. The specimen comprised unstimulated CD8+ T cells sorted from spleen or lymph node cells, sampled before intestinal transplant. This sequence uses TRBV18 and TRBJ1-2; the D gene is perhaps TRBD1, from 6 matching bases. The CDR3 corresponds to CASSLGQPYGYTF. The nucleotides are TGTGCCAGCTCACTAGGACAGCCCTATGGCTACACCTTC.